This paragraph reports one T cell receptor beta chain. This entry is derived from a study of PD-L1 blockade in urothelial cancer. On the study more broadly: It was around 2014 that patients started atezolizumab at 1,200 mg intravenously every 3 weeks.

The data were produced by immunoSEQ multiplex PCR, yet TCRdb's version contains in-frame clones alone and is incomplete. The sample includes 50,000 or so clones, roughly 88% of them seen just once. Time point of the sample: peripheral blood 6 weeks after treatment start. Urothelial carcinoma in patients was locally advanced or metastatic. Per germline, CDR1 SGHTA and CDR2 FQGNSA. Trimming took off 5 bases at V and 5 bases at J, with 16 bases between the two ends. This CDR3 is 16 amino acids long. This material consisted of PBMCs, taken around atezolizumab (anti-PD-L1) treatment. This chain joins TRBV7-2 and TRBJ1-6, with D possibly being TRBD1 (6 bases). This clonotype originated in a man aged 50 or older with urothelial cancer. The CDR3 spells CASSRYRQAHNSPLHF. As DNA, the CDR3 is TGTGCCAGCAGCAGATACCGACAGGCCCATAATTCACCCCTCCACTTT.